The present entry profiles one T cell receptor (beta chain) with its context. What it recognizes is unknown. Germline V CDR1 and CDR2: LGHNA, YSLEER. This CDR3 has 13 amino acids. With 1 base removed from V and 5 bases from J, the gap between germline ends came to 8 bases. This entry belongs to a study of T-cell memory formation after mild COVID-19. Overall study: The TCR clusters were mostly specific to one donor.

Study-level points and caveats: Clones that contracted from day 15 to 85 had balanced CD4/CD8; later expanders were CD4+ biased. Second-wave clones peaking on day 37 lacked confirmed SARS-CoV-2 specificity. Contracting CD4+ clones lay largely in CM and EM, with CD8+ ones residing in EMRA.

One entry per CDR3 protein, called by TCRdb with MiXCR from the 5' RACE reads. This table has 500,000 to 650,000 distinct CDR3 sequences, 20% to 25% appearing once. This receptor was identified in an adult woman who had mild COVID-19 (a few samples of this study predate the infection). Cell type and time point are not known. Sequences were obtained from PBMCs or a T cell subset sorted from them (not recorded which). The chain combines TRBV4-3 with TRBJ2-5; unclear D gene. The CDR3 bases are TGCGCCAGCAGCCAAGGGGTGGACGAGACCCAGTACTTC. Translated: CASSQGVDETQYF.